Below are 16 T cell receptor beta chains sequenced from a single sample in a study of cytomegalovirus exposure and HLA in healthy donors. PCR used 60 Vbeta primers and 13 Jbeta primers. Produced via immunoSEQ multiplex PCR; TCRdb's table is partial and in-frame only. In the table there are around 200,000 clones, less than 90% of which are singletons. Sample: PBMCs. These receptors were collected from a woman aged 25-40 years in good health and CMV-seronegative.

The V gene is TRBV20-1, the J gene TRBJ2-5; D not resolved. CDR3 length equals 11 residues. In germline, CDR1 is DFQATT, CDR2 SNEGSKA (reference sequence). V lost 2 bases and J 7 bases, leaving 8 bases between the germline ends. This chain's CDR3 is CSARRSGTQYF. For the CDR3, the DNA is TGCAGTGCTAGACGGTCCGGGACCCAGTACTTC.

There are a few counts of this clone. This CDR3 reads CASSLGPREDTQYF. CDR3 nucleotides: TGTGCCAGCAGCTTGGGGCCGAGGGAGGATACGCAGTATTTT. V and J are TRBV5-6 and TRBJ2-3; D is possibly TRBD2 (5 bases). Germline CDR1 SGHDT, CDR2 YYEEEE. The CDR3 has 14 residues. Between the trimmed V and J ends, which lost 0 bases and 6 bases, there was a span of 11 bases.

This clone occurred a few times. This chain uses TRBV28 with TRBJ2-2, with 8 bases fitting TRBD2. V was pared by 8 bases and J by 1 base, with 6 bases of the junction left unmatched. The CDR3 sequence is 15 residues long. Germline CDR1 and CDR2: MDHEN and SYDVKM. The CDR3 nucleotides are TGTGCCAGCCATAGGGCGGGAGGGAACACCGGGGAGCTGTTTTTT. It specifies CASHRAGGNTGELFF.

V and J are TRBV28 and TRBJ1-4; TRBD1 agrees at 10 bases. Trimming took 5 bases from V and 5 from J; bases not matched to a gene: 5. The CDR3 length is 15 residues. Germline V CDR1 and CDR2: MDHEN, SYDVKM. This CDR3 is CASSQRTGGNEKLFF. Written as DNA, the CDR3 is TGTGCCAGCAGTCAACGGACAGGGGGGAATGAAAAACTGTTTTTT.

This chain uses TRBV5-1 with TRBJ2-1; 7 nucleotides match TRBD2. The junction had 5 bases not matched to a gene; V was cut back by 0 bases and J by 5 bases. The CDR3 runs to 15 residues. Germline loops: CDR1 SGHRS, CDR2 YFSETQ. CDR3 DNA: TGCGCCAGCAGCTTGGAACTAGCGACCCACAATGAGCAGTTCTTC. This gives the protein CASSLELATHNEQFF.

The rearrangement links TRBV9 to TRBJ2-2, with 10 nucleotides matching TRBD2. CDR3 size: 16 residues. J lost 8 bases, V lost 4 bases, and 11 bases had no gene match. Germline V gene sequence: CDR1 SGDLS, CDR2 YYNGEE. In DNA form, the CDR3 reads TGTGCCAGCAGCCTCACTAGCGGGACCATCGGGGGGGAGCTGTTTTTT. Its translation is CASSLTSGTIGGELFF.

This rearrangement joins TRBV28 to TRBJ2-7, with 9 nucleotides matching TRBD1. J gave up 2 bases and V 5 bases, and 10 bases lay outside the gene matches. The CDR3 totals 16 residues. Germline-derived CDR1 and CDR2 are MDHEN and SYDVKM. CDR3 amino acids: CASSPLLGTGTYEQYF. As DNA, the CDR3 is TGTGCCAGCAGTCCACTACTCGGGACAGGGACCTACGAGCAGTACTTC.

This clone was seen a single time. The chain joins TRBV15 to TRBJ1-2; possible D gene TRBD1, 5 bases. Germline V lookup: CDR1 LNHNV, CDR2 YYDKDF (reference sequence). V was cut by 5 bases and J by 4 bases, with 17 bases left in between. The length of the CDR3 is 15 residues. CDR3 in DNA: TGTGCCACCAGCCGGGGGTCGGGTTGGGCCTATGGCTACACCTTC. It encodes CATSRGSGWAYGYTF.

The chain employs TRBV7-2 and TRBJ2-7, with a tentative D call TRBD1 (5 bases). Germline-derived CDR1 and CDR2 are SGHTA and FQGNSA. The CDR3 is made up of 13 amino acids. The V end lost 1 base, the J end lost 5 bases, and 9 bases lay between the germline ends. The CDR3 sequence is CASSLGGFDEQYF. CDR3 sequence (DNA): TGTGCCAGCAGCTTAGGGGGCTTCGACGAGCAGTACTTC.

The chain carries TRBV19 and TRBJ2-1; D is unresolved. Trimming took off 4 bases at V and 6 bases at J, with 13 bases between the two ends. The CDR3 is 14 amino acids. Germline assignment: CDR1 LNHDA and CDR2 SQIVND (reference sequence). In DNA form, the CDR3 reads TGTGCCAGTAGTAACCTCTGGCGCGGCAATGAGCAGTTCTTC. Translating it yields CASSNLWRGNEQFF.

The chain combines TRBV7-9 with TRBJ1-1, with 7 bases identical to TRBD1. Germline V gene sequence: CDR1 SEHNR, CDR2 FQNEAQ (reference sequence). V trimming: 5 bases; J trimming: 5 bases; junction bases outside the gene matches: 8. This CDR3 comprises 14 residues. CDR3 in amino acids: CASSPGGLGTEAFF. The CDR3 DNA reads as TGTGCCAGCAGCCCAGGGGGGTTGGGGACTGAAGCTTTCTTT.

The V gene is TRBV5-1, the J gene TRBJ2-1; D perhaps matches TRBD2 (7 bases). Per germline, CDR1 SGHRS and CDR2 YFSETQ. The CDR3 is made up of 16 amino acids. V lost 2 bases and J lost 4, with 16 bases in between. The CDR3 region has the DNA TGCGCCAGCAGCTTCGATTTCGGGGGGCAGTACAATGAGCAGTTCTTC. Residues: CASSFDFGGQYNEQFF.

The gene calls are TRBV7-9 and TRBJ2-7, with D unresolved. V dropped 7 bases and J dropped 0 bases, with 10 bases sitting between them. This CDR3 has 13 amino acids. Germline V CDR1 and CDR2: SEHNR, FQNEAQ (reference sequence). The CDR3 coding sequence is TGTGCCAGCACCCCGAGAAGCTCCTACGAGCAGTACTTC. Residues: CASTPRSSYEQYF.

The V call is TRBV4-2, the J call TRBJ2-7, with 11 positions matching TRBD2. CDR1 and CDR2 from the germline V gene are LGHNA and YNFKEQ. The ends lost 0 bases at V and 3 bases at J; junction bases unmatched: 7. The CDR3 contains 17 residues. The CDR3 loop reads CASSQEPDSGRVYEQYF. CDR3 sequence (DNA): TGTGCCAGCAGCCAAGAGCCAGATAGCGGGAGGGTCTACGAGCAGTACTTC.

J is TRBJ1-6 and V is TRBV5-1, with 9 nucleotides matching TRBD1. V shed 4 bases and J 8 bases; nucleotides not matched to a gene: 4. The germline V gene encodes CDR1 SGHRS and CDR2 YFSETQ. The CDR3 has 14 amino acids. The CDR3 DNA reads as TGCGCCAGCAGCCCGGACAGGGGTGATTCACCCCTCCACTTT. Translated, it gives CASSPDRGDSPLHF.

The chain combines TRBV5-6 with TRBJ1-1, with TRBD1 as a possible D gene (5 bases). V was pared by 2 bases and J by 1 base, with 12 bases between. Germline CDR1 reads SGHDT; CDR2 reads YYEEEE. The CDR3 consists of 15 residues. DNA for the CDR3: TGTGCCAGCAGCTTCGGCAGGGATCAGAACACTGAAGCTTTCTTT. As protein: CASSFGRDQNTEAFF.